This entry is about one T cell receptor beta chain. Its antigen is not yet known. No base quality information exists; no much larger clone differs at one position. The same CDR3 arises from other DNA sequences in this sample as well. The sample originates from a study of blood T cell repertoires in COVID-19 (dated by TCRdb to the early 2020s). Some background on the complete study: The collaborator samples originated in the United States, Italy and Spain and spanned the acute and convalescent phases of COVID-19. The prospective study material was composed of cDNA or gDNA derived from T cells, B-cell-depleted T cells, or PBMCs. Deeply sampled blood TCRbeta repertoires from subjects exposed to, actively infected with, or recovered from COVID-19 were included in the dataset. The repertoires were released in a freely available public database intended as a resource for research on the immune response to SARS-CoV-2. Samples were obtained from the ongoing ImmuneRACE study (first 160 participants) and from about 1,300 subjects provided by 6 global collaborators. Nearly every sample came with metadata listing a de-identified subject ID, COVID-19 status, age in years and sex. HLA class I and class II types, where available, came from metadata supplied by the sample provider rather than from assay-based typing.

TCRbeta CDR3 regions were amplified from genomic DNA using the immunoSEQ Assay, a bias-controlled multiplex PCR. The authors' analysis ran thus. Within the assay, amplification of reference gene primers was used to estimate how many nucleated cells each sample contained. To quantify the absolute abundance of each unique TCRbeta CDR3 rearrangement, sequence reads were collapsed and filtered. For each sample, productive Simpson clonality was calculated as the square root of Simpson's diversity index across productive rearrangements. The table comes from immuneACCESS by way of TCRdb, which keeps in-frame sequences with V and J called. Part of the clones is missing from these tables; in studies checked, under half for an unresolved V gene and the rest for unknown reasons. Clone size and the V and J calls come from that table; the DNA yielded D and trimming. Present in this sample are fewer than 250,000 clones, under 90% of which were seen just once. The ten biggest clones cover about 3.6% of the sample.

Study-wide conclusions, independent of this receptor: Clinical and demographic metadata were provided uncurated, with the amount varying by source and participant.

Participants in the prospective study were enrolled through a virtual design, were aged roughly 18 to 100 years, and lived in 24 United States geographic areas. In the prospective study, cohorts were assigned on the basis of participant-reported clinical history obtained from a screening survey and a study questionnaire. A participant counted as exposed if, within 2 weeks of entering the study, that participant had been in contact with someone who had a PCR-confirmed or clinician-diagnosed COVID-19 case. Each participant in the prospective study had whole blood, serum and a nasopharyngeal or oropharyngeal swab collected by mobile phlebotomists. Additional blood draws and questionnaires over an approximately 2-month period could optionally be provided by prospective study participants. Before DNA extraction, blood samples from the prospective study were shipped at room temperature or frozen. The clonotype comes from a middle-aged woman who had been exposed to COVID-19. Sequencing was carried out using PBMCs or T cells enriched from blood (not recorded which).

The sequenced DNA is TGTGCCAGCAGCGTAGGGACAGGCAATCAGCCCCAGCATTTT. Translated, this gives CASSVGTGNQPQHF. The V and J genes are TRBV9 and TRBJ1-5; the D gene is perhaps TRBD1, from 6 matching bases. Taken from the germline V gene, the CDR1 and CDR2 loops are SGDLS and YYNGEE. V lost 0 bases and J lost 2 bases; the stretch between them is 6 bases long. From its cysteine to its phenylalanine, the CDR3 spans 14 amino acids. Just the 42-base CDR3 DNA is kept, in frame starting at base 1.